Presented here are 21 T cell receptor beta chains from one specimen sequenced in a study of blood T cell repertoires in COVID-19. Assay: immunoSEQ multiplex PCR; the TCRdb copy retains only in-frame clones and omits some. The sample holds 200,000 or so clones, about 88% seen once. What was sequenced was peripheral blood. Every receptor here comes from a woman aged 60-75 years with acute or convalescent COVID-19.

V usage is TRBV30 and J usage is TRBJ1-3; weak D call: TRBD1 (5 bases). The germline gives CDR1 GTSNPN, CDR2 SVGIG (reference sequence). Trimming stripped 5 bases from V and 0 bases from J, with 11 bases between. The CDR3 has 14 amino acids. The CDR3 reads CAWGQGSSGNTIYF. In DNA form, the CDR3 reads TGTGCCTGGGGGCAGGGCAGCTCTGGAAACACCATATATTTT.

This chain uses TRBV6-5 with TRBJ2-7, with D possibly being TRBD1 (5 bases). Germline V gene lookup returns CDR1 MNHEY and CDR2 SVGAGI. The CDR3 runs 16 residues. Trimming pared 0 bases from V and 6 bases from J, leaving 18 bases between. For the CDR3, the DNA is TGTGCCAGCAGTTACTCGCTGCAGGGCTCAGAATCCGAGCAGTACTTC. Encoded protein: CASSYSLQGSESEQYF.

The chain joins TRBV24-1 to TRBJ1-1; 9 bases align to TRBD1. Losses at the gene ends were 7 bases for V and 1 base for J; bases not matched to a gene: 6. Germline V CDR1 and CDR2: KGHDR, SFDVKD. CDR3 length: 15 residues. The CDR3 loop reads CATRGQGRRNTEAFF. As DNA, the CDR3 is TGTGCCACCAGGGGACAGGGTCGGCGGAACACTGAAGCTTTCTTT.

The chain couples TRBV6-5 to TRBJ2-5; 8 bases map to TRBD2. V was pared by 2 bases and J by 2 bases, with 4 bases of the junction left unmatched. From germline, CDR1 is MNHEY and CDR2 SVGAGI. This CDR3 spans 15 amino acids. The CDR3 sequence: CASSYGSGGQETQYF. For the CDR3, the DNA is TGTGCCAGCAGTTACGGGTCGGGGGGGCAAGAGACCCAGTACTTC.

The rearrangement links TRBV6-4 to TRBJ2-1; TRBD2 matches at 12 bases. Germline CDR1 reads MRHNA; CDR2 reads SNTAGT. V was pared by 2 bases and J by 5 bases, with 7 bases of the junction left unmatched. This CDR3 is 17 amino acids long. The CDR3 loop is CASSDVGGLAGNNEQFF. CDR3 coding DNA: TGTGCCAGCAGTGACGTGGGGGGACTAGCGGGTAACAATGAGCAGTTCTTC.

V gene TRBV5-1 combines with J gene TRBJ2-7; 8 positions match TRBD2. CDR3 length: 15 residues. Germline V gene data show CDR1 as SGHRS and CDR2 as YFSETQ. The J segment lost 3 bases and the V segment lost 0 bases, leaving 5 bases of the junction unmatched. Here the CDR3 DNA reads TGCGCCAGCAGCTTGGCACTAGCGGCTGTCTACGAGCAGTACTTC. Translating gives CASSLALAAVYEQYF.

The chain is built from TRBV6-2 or TRBV6-3 and TRBJ1-2; D remains ambiguous. CDR3 length: 13 residues. CDR1 MNHEY and CDR2 SVGEGT come from the germline V gene. V gave up 2 bases and J gave up 8 bases, with 12 bases separating them. The CDR3 DNA reads as TGTGCCAGCAGTTACCCCTTGACTCAAGGCTACACCTTC. Translation gives CASSYPLTQGYTF.

The chain joins TRBV11-3 to TRBJ2-1; D is ambiguous. Germline CDR1 and CDR2: SGHNT and YENEEA. V was pared by 3 bases and J by 4 bases, with 7 bases between. The CDR3 totals 13 residues. CDR3 bases: TGTGCCAGCAGCTTTTCAGGTTACAATGAGCAGTTCTTC. Translated: CASSFSGYNEQFF.

V gene TRBV19 combines with J gene TRBJ1-4; 8 positions agree with TRBD1. The germline V gene encodes CDR1 LNHDA and CDR2 SQIVND (reference sequence). With V trimmed by 4 bases and J by 7 bases, 8 bases remained unmatched. The CDR3 has 15 amino acids. The CDR3 region is CASSKRPGGGEKLFF. CDR3 nucleotides: TGTGCCAGTAGTAAGCGACCAGGGGGCGGTGAAAAACTGTTTTTT.

This clone is medium-sized by share. The sample has other DNA sequences that encode this CDR3 too. The chain links TRBV14 to TRBJ2-7, with D possibly being TRBD2 (6 bases). Germline V gene sequence: CDR1 SGHDN, CDR2 FVKESK. The CDR3 is made up of 14 amino acids. Trimming cost V 4 bases and J 3 bases, with 13 bases left between them. CDR3 DNA: TGTGCCAGCAGCCCCCGGACTACCTACTACGAGCAGTACTTC. Its protein is CASSPRTTYYEQYF.

The chain joins TRBV7-2 to TRBJ1-4, with 11 bases that match TRBD1. The length of the CDR3 is 14 residues. J gave up 7 bases and V 5 bases, and 3 bases lay outside the gene matches. CDR1 is SGHTA and CDR2 is FQGNSA in the germline V gene. CDR3 sequence (DNA): TGTGCCAGCAGCCAGGACAGGGGGCGTGAAAAACTGTTTTTT. This translates into CASSQDRGREKLFF.

The rearrangement uses TRBV4-2 and TRBJ2-1, with TRBD2 matching 13 bases. This CDR3 contains 17 residues. J was trimmed by 4 bases and V by 3 bases; bases with no gene match: 6. The germline V gene encodes CDR1 LGHNA and CDR2 YNFKEQ. The CDR3 reads CASSHRTSGSGYNEQFF. DNA for the CDR3: TGTGCCAGCAGCCACAGGACTAGCGGGAGTGGGTACAATGAGCAGTTCTTC.

This clone is a singleton in its sample. The chain carries TRBV7-2 and TRBJ2-5, with a possible D match to TRBD2 (5 bases). This CDR3 comprises 16 residues. The germline V and J ends were trimmed by 5 bases and 4 bases, with 20 bases remaining between them. CDR1 SGHTA and CDR2 FQGNSA come from the germline V gene. The CDR3 DNA is TGTGCCAGCAGCCCCGGGAACCAGCGCTTTATAGAGACCCAGTACTTC. It yields the protein CASSPGNQRFIETQYF. Variable domain in full (rest from reference TRBV7-2 and TRBJ2-5): GAGVSQSPSNKVTEKGKDVELRCDPISGHTALYWYRQSLGQGLEFLIYFQGNSAPDKSGLPSDRFSAERTGGSVSTLTIQRTQQEDSAVYLCASSPGNQRFIETQYFGPGTRLLVL.

This clone has just one count. The chain links TRBV30 to TRBJ1-3; no clear D. CDR1 is GTSNPN and CDR2 is SVGIG in the germline V gene (reference sequence). The ends were cut back, 4 bases at V and 4 bases at J, with 11 bases in the middle. CDR3 size: 13 residues. The DNA for the CDR3 is TGTGCCTGGAATACGGTCGGGGGAAACACCATATATTTT. This translates into CAWNTVGGNTIYF.

This clone was counted a single time. The chain couples TRBV6-1 to TRBJ1-4, with unresolved D. The CDR3 is 17 amino acids. CDR1 and CDR2 (germline): MNHNS, SASEGT. The V end lost 2 bases, the J end lost 4 bases, and 17 bases lay between the germline ends. The CDR3 region is CASSERSGMGSNEKLFF. CDR3 sequence (DNA): TGTGCCAGCAGTGAAAGAAGCGGAATGGGGAGTAATGAAAAACTGTTTTTT.

The rearrangement joins TRBV12-5 to TRBJ2-2; D remains unclear. CDR1 is LGHNT, CDR2 FRNRAP, per germline. The CDR3 loop spans 13 amino acids. Trimming took off 5 bases at V and 1 base at J, with 5 bases between the two ends. The CDR3 DNA reads as TGTGCTAGTGGTCTAGGGAACACCGGGGAGCTGTTTTTT. Translation: CASGLGNTGELFF.

This clone was found once. This chain uses TRBV7-8 with TRBJ2-2; 7 bases fit TRBD2. CDR3 length equals 14 residues. Germline values: CDR1 SGHVS, CDR2 FQNEAQ. V shed 7 bases and J 0 bases; nucleotides not matched to a gene: 2. Here the CDR3 DNA reads TGTGCCAGCACCGGGACTACGAACACCGGGGAGCTGTTTTTT. As protein: CASTGTTNTGELFF.

The CDR3 sequence is CAIRTSGRAVETQYF. DNA for the CDR3: TGTGCCATCAGGACTAGCGGGAGGGCCGTAGAGACCCAGTACTTC. The rearrangement uses TRBV28 and TRBJ2-5; TRBD2 matches 15 bases. Looked up from germline, CDR1 is MDHEN and CDR2 is SYDVKM. The length of the CDR3 is 15 residues. J gave up 4 bases and V 10 bases, and 7 bases lay outside the gene matches.

The chain joins TRBV27 to TRBJ1-1, with a weak D call TRBD1 (5 bases). V was clipped by 4 bases and J by 1 base, with 10 bases between them. The CDR3 runs to 14 residues. Germline lookup yields CDR1 MNHEY and CDR2 SMNVEV (reference sequence). CDR3 amino acids: CASSSQGRNTEAFF. The CDR3 DNA reads TGTGCCAGCAGTTCCCAGGGTAGGAACACTGAAGCTTTCTTT.

V usage is TRBV19 and J usage is TRBJ2-3, with TRBD2 matching over 11 bases. This CDR3 has 15 residues. The J segment lost 2 bases and the V segment lost 8 bases, leaving 6 bases of the junction unmatched. The germline CDR1 and CDR2 sequences are LNHDA and SQIVND (reference sequence). The CDR3: CASASGRTITDTQYF. In DNA form, the CDR3 reads TGTGCCAGTGCTAGCGGGAGGACCATCACAGATACGCAGTATTTT. Full variable domain (remainder filled in from reference TRBV19 and TRBJ2-3): DGGITQSPKYLFRKEGQNVTLSCEQNLNHDAMYWYRQDPGQGLRLIYYSQIVNDFQKGDIAEGYSVSREKKESFPLTVTSAQKNPTAFYLCASASGRTITDTQYFGPGTRLTVL.

This clone has a handful of counts. The J gene is TRBJ1-2, the V gene TRBV30; 8 positions match TRBD1. Germline CDR1 GTSNPN, CDR2 SVGIG (reference sequence). The CDR3 totals 16 residues. Trimming at V came to 3 bases and at J to 8 bases, leaving 17 bases not matched to a gene. This CDR3 reads CAWSGPGTGPRGGYTF. The CDR3 DNA follows: TGTGCCTGGAGCGGTCCCGGGACAGGACCCAGGGGAGGCTACACCTTC.